The TCR beta chain described here comes from a study of T cell responses to AZD1222 COVID-19 vaccine. Study outcomes and limitations: Repertoire sampling happened only post peak T cell response. Close to half of spike-specific TCRs reportedly recognize unmutated variant regions. Spike-specific TCR repertoires showed rising breadth and depth after two AZD1222 doses.

TCRdb keeps only in-frame clones here, not all; method: immunoSEQ multiplex PCR. The data contain some 130,000 clones, roughly 90% of them singletons. Of note for this clone: The antigen remains undetermined.

CDR1 and CDR2 (germline): SGHVS, FNYEAQ. J lost 4 bases, V lost 1 base, and 3 bases had no gene match. The CDR3 loop spans 15 amino acids. Sequencing used peripheral blood, obtained on day 0 of AZD1222 vaccination. V gene TRBV7-6 combines with J gene TRBJ2-1, with 8 bases that match TRBD1. The sequence was collected from an adult in good health. In nucleotides, the CDR3 is TGTGCCAGCAGCTTAGGGGACAGGCCATACAATGAGCAGTTCTTC. This gives the protein CASSLGDRPYNEQFF.